Below, 10 T cell receptor beta chains from the same sample are listed, as sequenced in a study of CD8+CD57+ T cells in acquired aplastic anemia. All patients picked for sequencing had shown, by flow cytometry, an expansion of CD8+CD57+ cells. The use of genomic DNA as template underpinned the TCR beta VDJ and CDR3 profiling. TCRdb processed the reads anew with MiXCR; each CDR3 protein has one entry. The table records fewer than 200,000 distinct CDR3 sequences, roughly 50% of them present only once. Sequencing used sorted CD4+, CD8+, or CD8+CD57+ T cells (not recorded which) from PBMCs. These receptors all come from a human donor with aplastic anemia.

This chain joins TRBV20-1 and TRBJ1-6, with D hard to call. Per germline, CDR1 DFQATT and CDR2 SNEGSKA (reference sequence). This CDR3 has 14 residues. V gave up 0 bases and J gave up 1 base, with 4 bases separating them. CDR3 nucleotide sequence: TGCAGTGCTAGAGAGCCTTCCTATAATTCACCCCTCCACTTT. As protein: CSAREPSYNSPLHF.

The chain carries TRBV19 and TRBJ2-7; 9 bases agree with TRBD1. CDR1 is LNHDA, CDR2 SQIVND, per germline (reference sequence). Unmatched junction bases numbered 4, after V lost 5 bases and J lost 2 bases. The CDR3 spans 14 residues. The CDR3 is CASSGTGLPYEQYF. CDR3 DNA: TGTGCCAGTAGTGGGACAGGGCTCCCCTACGAGCAGTACTTC.

This clonotype was observed many times. The chain carries TRBV7-2 and TRBJ1-2; D perhaps matches TRBD1 (6 bases). V was pared by 5 bases and J by 7 bases, with 17 bases between. Germline assignment: CDR1 SGHTA and CDR2 FQGNSA. The CDR3 is made up of 14 amino acids. The CDR3 spells CASSRLGGSGGYTF. CDR3 sequence (DNA): TGTGCCAGCAGCCGTTTAGGGGGGAGTGGTGGCTACACCTTC.

The chain has TRBV19 and TRBJ1-5; D is unresolved. This CDR3 has 14 amino acids. Germline V gene lookup returns CDR1 LNHDA and CDR2 SQIVND (reference sequence). The ends were cut back, 6 bases at V and 0 bases at J, with 9 bases in the middle. The CDR3 DNA sequence: TGTGCCAGTAGATGGGGAGATAGCAATCAGCCCCAGCATTTT. It translates to CASRWGDSNQPQHF.

The chain is built from TRBV19 and TRBJ1-5; D remains unclear. Germline values: CDR1 LNHDA, CDR2 SQIVND (reference sequence). Trimming removed 1 base from V and 2 bases from J, with 9 bases in between. CDR3 length: 15 amino acids. CDR3 nucleotides: TGTGCCAGTAGTATAGTTGCCGGGGGCAATCAGCCCCAGCATTTT. Its protein product is CASSIVAGGNQPQHF.

This clonotype was seen at least ten times. The chain recombines TRBV5-1 with TRBJ2-2; 7 bases match TRBD2. Per germline, CDR1 SGHRS and CDR2 YFSETQ. The CDR3 loop spans 15 amino acids. V shed 0 bases, J shed 4 bases, and the junction held 3 bases outside the gene matches. The CDR3 DNA reads as TGCGCCAGCAGCTTGGTGGCGGGAGTCACCGGGGAGCTGTTTTTT. This translates into CASSLVAGVTGELFF.

This chain uses TRBV9 with TRBJ2-2; D may match TRBD1 or TRBD2 (5 bases each). Germline V gene data show CDR1 as SGDLS and CDR2 as YYNGEE. Between the trimmed V and J ends, which lost 4 bases and 5 bases, there was a span of 12 bases. The CDR3 runs to 14 residues. CDR3 sequence (DNA): TGTGCCAGCAGCCGGGACCTTGCTACCGGGGAGCTGTTTTTT. Amino acids: CASSRDLATGELFF. Variable domain in full (rest from reference TRBV9 and TRBJ2-2): DSGVTQTPKHLITATGQRVTLRCSPRSGDLSVYWYQQSLDQGLQFLIQYYNGEERAKGNILERFSAQQFPDLHSELNLSSLELGDSALYFCASSRDLATGELFFGEGSRLTVL.

This clonotype has ten or more counts. V gene TRBV20-1 combines with J gene TRBJ2-1; unclear D gene. The CDR3 runs to 14 residues. The germline V gene has CDR1 DFQATT and CDR2 SNEGSKA (reference sequence). The ends were cut back, 1 base at V and 5 bases at J, with 12 bases in the middle. The CDR3 region is CSARAGRNNNEQFF. In DNA form, the CDR3 reads TGCAGTGCTAGAGCTGGACGCAACAACAATGAGCAGTTCTTC.

The table lists this clonotype with many counts. The gene calls are TRBV4-1 and TRBJ2-1; possibly TRBD2 for D (6 bases). Germline V gene lookup returns CDR1 MGHRA and CDR2 YSYEKL. The length of the CDR3 is 15 residues. V lost 1 base to trimming and J lost 7 bases, with 14 bases between them. The chain's CDR3 is CASSQVIAVGNEQFF. The CDR3 region has the DNA TGCGCCAGCAGCCAAGTGATAGCGGTGGGGAATGAGCAGTTCTTC.

This clonotype was observed a handful of times. The chain carries TRBV19 and TRBJ2-7; TRBD2 might be the D (5 bases). The CDR3 length is 13 residues. CDR1 is LNHDA and CDR2 is SQIVND in the germline V gene (reference sequence). With 11 bases removed from V and 0 bases from J, the gap between germline ends came to 14 bases. The CDR3 spells CASKGVTSYEQYF. The DNA of the CDR3 is TGTGCCTCAAAGGGAGTAACCTCCTACGAGCAGTACTTC.